This TCR beta chain was recovered during a study of vaccination effects on CD4 cells after COVID-19. Of note for this clone: Its antigen is not identified.

The ViraFEST assay expanded antigen-specific CD4+ T cells with viral peptide pools before sequencing. Cells that had been cultured for 10 days were the source of isolated CD4+ T cells. According to the study, vaccine recipients showed no prior SARS-CoV-2 infection and negative nucleocapsid antibodies. IL-2 medium was substituted for half the medium on days 3 and 7. CDR1 is GTSNPN, CDR2 SVGIG, per germline (reference sequence). This CDR3 has 16 residues. Trimming cost V 3 bases and J 2 bases; bases outside gene matches: 5. Produced via immunoSEQ multiplex PCR; TCRdb's table is partial and in-frame only. The sample lists about 22,000 clones, about 68% occurring once.

The V gene is TRBV30, the J gene TRBJ2-2; 11 bases match TRBD2. Sample: CD4+ T cells from PBMCs cultured with HCoV-NL63 spike peptides, taken before COVID-19 vaccination. The TCR originated in a human donor who received a COVID-19 vaccine. The CDR3 is CAWRIAGGPNTGELFF. The CDR3 region has the DNA TGTGCCTGGAGGATAGCGGGGGGGCCTAACACCGGGGAGCTGTTTTTT.